This T cell receptor (beta chain) was observed in a study of blood T cell repertoires in COVID-19. Repertoires were generated with immunoSEQ multiplex PCR, while TCRdb's copy carries only in-frame clones and drops some. In the table there are around 260,000 clones, approximately 85% of which are singletons. Seattle participants joined during active infection and were tracked over time. This clone was counted a single time. The CDR3 runs 15 residues. Germline V gene lookup returns CDR1 SGHRS and CDR2 YFSETQ. V shed 4 bases, J shed 5 bases, and the junction held 8 bases outside the gene matches. The receptor was derived from a human donor with COVID-19, enrolled during active disease. The donor label of this sample is uncertain. The chain uses TRBV5-1 and TRBJ2-3; 9 bases agree with TRBD1. Sequenced: peripheral blood. CDR3 residues: CASSPTGGDGDTQYF. In nucleotides, the CDR3 is TGCGCCAGCAGCCCGACAGGGGGGGATGGAGATACGCAGTATTTT.